This T cell receptor (beta chain) was recovered during a study of CD8+CD57+ T cells in acquired aplastic anemia. Study overall: On average, sorted CD4+ and CD8+ cells gave 3.2 ug of DNA.

Profiles of TCR beta VDJ and CDR3 were generated from a genomic DNA template. TCRdb ran MiXCR on the reads and lists one entry per CDR3 protein. Counted here are approximately 40,000 distinct CDR3 sequences, approximately 63% occurring once; the ten biggest clones make up 59%. The CDR3 consists of 15 residues. V shed 1 base and J shed 8 bases, with 15 bases lying between them. Germline values: CDR1 PRHDT, CDR2 FYEKMQ (reference sequence). Concerning this clonotype itself: Antigen unknown. A much bigger clone sits one base away, suggesting this may be a read error.

Findings and caveats of the study: CD8+ Simpson's diversity showed no significant patient-control difference.

Patients chosen for sequencing had shown CD8+CD57+ cell expansion by flow cytometry. In all patients, the disease was severe acquired aplastic anemia. The sample taken for sequencing was sorted CD4+, CD8+, or CD8+CD57+ T cells (not recorded which) from PBMCs. The chain has TRBV13 and TRBJ1-5; D might be TRBD1 (5 bases). The sequence came from a human donor with aplastic anemia. CDR3 sequence (DNA): TGTGCCAGCAGCTTAGCACAGGAGGGGATTGAGCCCCAGCATTTT. Protein sequence: CASSLAQEGIEPQHF.